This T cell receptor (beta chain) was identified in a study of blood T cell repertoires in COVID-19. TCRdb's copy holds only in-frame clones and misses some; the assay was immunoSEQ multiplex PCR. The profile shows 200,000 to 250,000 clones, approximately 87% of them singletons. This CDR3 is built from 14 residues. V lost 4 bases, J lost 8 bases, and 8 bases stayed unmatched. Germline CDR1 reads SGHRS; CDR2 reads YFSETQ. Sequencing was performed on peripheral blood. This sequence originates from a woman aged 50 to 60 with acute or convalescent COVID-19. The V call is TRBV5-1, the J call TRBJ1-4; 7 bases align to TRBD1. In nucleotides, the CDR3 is TGCGCCAGCAGCGCAGGGACAGCTCACGAAAAACTGTTTTTT. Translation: CASSAGTAHEKLFF.